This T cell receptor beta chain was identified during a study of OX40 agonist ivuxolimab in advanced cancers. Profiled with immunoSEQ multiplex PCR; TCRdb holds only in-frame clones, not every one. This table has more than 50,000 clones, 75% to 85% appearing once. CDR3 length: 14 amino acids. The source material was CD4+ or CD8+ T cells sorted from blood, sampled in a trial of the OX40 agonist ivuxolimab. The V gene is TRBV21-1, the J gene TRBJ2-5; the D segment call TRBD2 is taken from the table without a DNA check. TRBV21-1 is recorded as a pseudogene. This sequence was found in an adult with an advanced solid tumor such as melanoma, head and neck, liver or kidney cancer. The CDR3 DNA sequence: TGTGCCAGCCCCGGGACTAGCGGGAGGGAGACCCAGTACTTC. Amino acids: CASPGTSGRETQYF.